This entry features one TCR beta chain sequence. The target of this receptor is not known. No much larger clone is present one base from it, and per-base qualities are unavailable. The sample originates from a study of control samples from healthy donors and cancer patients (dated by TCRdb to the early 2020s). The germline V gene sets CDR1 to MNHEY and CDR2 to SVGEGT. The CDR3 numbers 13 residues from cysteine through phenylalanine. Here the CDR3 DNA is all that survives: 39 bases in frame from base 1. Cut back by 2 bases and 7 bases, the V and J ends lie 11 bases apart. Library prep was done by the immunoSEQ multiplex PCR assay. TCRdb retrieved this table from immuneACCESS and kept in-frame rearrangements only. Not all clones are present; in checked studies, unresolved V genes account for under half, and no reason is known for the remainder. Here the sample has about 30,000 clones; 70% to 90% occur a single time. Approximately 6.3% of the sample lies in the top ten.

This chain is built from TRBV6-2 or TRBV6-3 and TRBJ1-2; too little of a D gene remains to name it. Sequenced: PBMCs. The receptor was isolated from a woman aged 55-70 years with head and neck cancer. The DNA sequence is TGTGCCAGCAGTTACCTCCTAGGCGCTGGCTACACCTTC. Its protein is CASSYLLGAGYTF.